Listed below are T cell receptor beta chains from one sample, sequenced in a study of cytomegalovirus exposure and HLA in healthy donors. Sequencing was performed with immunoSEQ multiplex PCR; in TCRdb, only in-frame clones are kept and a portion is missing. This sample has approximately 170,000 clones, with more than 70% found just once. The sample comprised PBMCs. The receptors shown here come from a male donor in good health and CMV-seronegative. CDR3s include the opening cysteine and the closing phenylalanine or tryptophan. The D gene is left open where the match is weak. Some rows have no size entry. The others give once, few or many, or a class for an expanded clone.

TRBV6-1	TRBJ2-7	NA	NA	TGTGCCAGCAGTGAATGGGGTAAGGGGGCCTACGAGCAGTACTTC	CASSEWGKGAYEQYF
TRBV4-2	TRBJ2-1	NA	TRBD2	TGTGCCAGCAGCCAAGTGGCGGGGGGGGCGGCTGAGCAGTTCTTC	CASSQVAGGAAEQFF
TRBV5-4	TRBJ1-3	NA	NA	TGTGCCAGCAGAAGCCTGAACTCTGGAAACACCATATATTTT	CASRSLNSGNTIYF
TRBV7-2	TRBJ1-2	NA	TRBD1	TGTGCCAGCAGCTTAGTGGGACAGAACTATGGCTACACCTTC	CASSLVGQNYGYTF
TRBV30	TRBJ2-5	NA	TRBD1	TGTGCCTGGAGTGCAGACAGGGGGCGAGAGACCCAGTACTTC	CAWSADRGRETQYF
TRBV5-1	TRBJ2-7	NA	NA	TGCGCCAGCAGCTACGCCCGAGCCTACGAGCAGTACTTC	CASSYARAYEQYF
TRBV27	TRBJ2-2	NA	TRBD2	TGTGCCAGCAGTACTAGGACAGCTAGCGGGAGGGGCACTGGGGAGCTGTTTTTT	CASSTRTASGRGTGELFF
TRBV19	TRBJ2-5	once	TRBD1	TGTGCCAGTAGTCCTGGACAGGGTTCGTACCAAGAGACCCAGTACTTC	CASSPGQGSYQETQYF
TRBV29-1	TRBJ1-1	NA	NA	TGCAGCGTTGAGAGGGGCAGGGGTGAGACTGAAGCTTTCTTT	CSVERGRGETEAFF
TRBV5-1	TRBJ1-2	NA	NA	TGCGCCAGCAGCTTGACTAACAGGGAGACTGGCTACACCTTC	CASSLTNRETGYTF
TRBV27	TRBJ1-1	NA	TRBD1	TGTGCCAGCAGTTTAGGGACAGGGGAGAACACTGAAGCTTTCTTT	CASSLGTGENTEAFF